This paragraph covers one T cell receptor (beta chain) sequence. Authors' methods: How many nucleated cells were present was estimated from reference gene primer amplification. Repertoires were generated with immunoSEQ multiplex PCR, while TCRdb's copy carries only in-frame clones and drops some. V, J and clone size reflect that table, while D and trimming were determined from the DNA. The sample lists about 93,000 clones, 70% to 80% occurring once. Germline lookup yields CDR1 SGHRS and CDR2 YFSETQ. There are 14 residues in the CDR3. V was pared by 4 bases and J by 1 base, with 9 bases between. The data belong to a study of blood T cell repertoires in COVID-19. On the study more broadly: Donors in the United States, Italy and Spain gave samples during acute or convalescent COVID-19. T cells, B-cell-depleted T cells, or PBMCs provided the cDNA or gDNA that served as material.

The sequencing sample was made of peripheral blood. The rearrangement links TRBV5-1 to TRBJ2-1; the D is unclear. This receptor was taken from a human donor in a cohort sampled during active COVID-19. CDR3 in amino acids: CASSEVQSYNEQFF. Written as DNA, the CDR3 is TGCGCCAGCAGCGAGGTCCAGTCCTACAATGAGCAGTTCTTC.